What follows are 10 T cell receptor beta chains derived from one specimen sequenced in a study of T cell responses to AZD1222 COVID-19 vaccine. Clones were read by immunoSEQ multiplex PCR, and TCRdb kept only the in-frame ones, dropping some. This sample yields about 66,000 clones, of which about 90% are seen a single time; 15% to 20% belongs to the top ten. The sample was peripheral blood, taken on day 0 of AZD1222 vaccination. The receptors shown here come from an adult in good health.

The chain employs TRBV2 and TRBJ2-5; D gene uncertain. The V end lost 4 bases, the J end lost 0 bases, and 9 bases lay between the germline ends. Germline V lookup: CDR1 SNHLY, CDR2 FYNNEI. This CDR3 is 14 amino acids long. The CDR3 bases are TGTGCCAGCAGTGGCCGGGCCGACCAAGAGACCCAGTACTTC. Translated, it gives CASSGRADQETQYF.

This sequence joins TRBV25-1 and TRBJ2-5; perhaps TRBD1 as D (6 bases). Germline loops: CDR1 MGHDK, CDR2 SYGVNS. The CDR3 sequence is 16 residues long. Trimming left V 3 bases short and J 1 base short, with 15 bases between. Here the CDR3 DNA reads TGTGCCAGCAGTGACCCTCGGACAGCCCCCCAAGAGACCCAGTACTTC. Encoded protein: CASSDPRTAPQETQYF. Complete variable domain (other parts from reference TRBV25-1 and TRBJ2-5): EADIYQTPRYLVIGTGKKITLECSQTMGHDKMYWYQQDPGMELHLIHYSYGVNSTEKGDLSSESTVSRIRTEHFPLTLESARPSHTSQYLCASSDPRTAPQETQYFGPGTRLLVL.

The gene calls are TRBV6-5 and TRBJ1-2; D uncertain. V gave up 2 bases and J gave up 8 bases, with 21 bases separating them. This CDR3 comprises 16 residues. Germline V gene sequence: CDR1 MNHEY, CDR2 SVGAGI. This CDR3 is CASSYASISGFKGYTF. The CDR3 DNA sequence: TGTGCCAGCAGTTACGCTTCAATATCCGGATTTAAGGGCTACACCTTC.

The chain recombines TRBV30 with TRBJ1-1; TRBD1 matches at 8 bases. The CDR3 has 13 amino acids. J lost 2 bases, V lost 5 bases, and 4 bases had no gene match. CDR1 GTSNPN and CDR2 SVGIG come from the germline V gene (reference sequence). CDR3 amino acids: CAWEGQANTEAFF. DNA for the CDR3: TGTGCCTGGGAGGGACAGGCCAACACTGAAGCTTTCTTT.

V and J are TRBV2 and TRBJ1-3; 8 bases are a match to TRBD1. The CDR3 consists of 13 residues. Germline V gene data show CDR1 as SNHLY and CDR2 as FYNNEI. J lost 4 bases, V lost 8 bases, and 4 bases had no gene match. For the CDR3, the DNA is TGTGCCAGCGGGGGGACAGGCGGAAACACCATATATTTT. Translated: CASGGTGGNTIYF.

The rearrangement uses TRBV19 and TRBJ1-5; D is unresolved. The CDR3 covers 13 residues. Germline values: CDR1 LNHDA, CDR2 SQIVND (reference sequence). V lost 1 base and J 11 bases, leaving 12 bases between the germline ends. CDR3 residues: CASSIVGPSAQHF. The DNA for the CDR3 is TGTGCCAGTAGTATAGTTGGCCCCTCGGCCCAGCATTTT.

This clone is a singleton in its sample. This chain connects TRBV12-3 or TRBV12-4 to TRBJ1-1, with a weak D call TRBD1 (5 bases). The V end lost 7 bases, the J end lost 1 base, and 10 bases lay between the germline ends. The CDR3 has 13 amino acids. CDR3 loop: CASTFDRNTEAFF. CDR3 coding DNA: TGTGCCAGCACCTTCGACAGGAACACTGAAGCTTTCTTT.

The chain carries TRBV29-1 and TRBJ1-1; D gene unclear. Germline V gene data show CDR1 as SQVTM and CDR2 as ANQGSEA. V was shortened by 4 bases and J by 4 bases, with 16 bases between the two germline ends. The CDR3 loop spans 14 amino acids. CDR3 DNA sequence: TGCAGCGTTGGGTGGGGTCGTTCGGGCACTGAAGCTTTCTTT. Translation: CSVGWGRSGTEAFF. Together with reference TRBV29-1 and TRBJ1-1, the CDR3 gives the full variable domain: SAVISQKPSRDICQRGTSLTIQCQVDSQVTMMFWYRQQPGQSLTLIATANQGSEATYESGFVIDKFPISRPNLTFSTLTVSNMSPEDSSIYLCSVGWGRSGTEAFFGQGTRLTVV.

V gene TRBV19 combines with J gene TRBJ1-5; the D is unclear. The CDR3 is 14 residues long. Germline CDR1 is LNHDA and CDR2 is SQIVND (reference sequence). Deletions cut 3 bases from V and 9 bases from J, with 15 bases between. The CDR3 sequence is CASSMSSGVGPQHF. As DNA, the CDR3 is TGTGCCAGTAGTATGTCTAGTGGGGTAGGGCCCCAGCATTTT.

This chain uses TRBV12-3 or TRBV12-4 with TRBJ1-1; no reliable D call. This CDR3 is 13 amino acids long. Deletions cut 4 bases from V and 1 base from J, with 7 bases between. The CDR3 DNA is TGTGCCAGCAGTTCCCTGGGGAACACTGAAGCTTTCTTT. Translating gives CASSSLGNTEAFF.